The 2 T cell receptor beta chains below come from one sample, sequenced in a study of blood T cell repertoires in COVID-19. Assay used: immunoSEQ multiplex PCR; TCRdb lists only in-frame clones, some missing. The data show about 250,000 clones, roughly 86% seen once. The sample consisted of peripheral blood. The source of these receptors is a woman aged 60-70 years who had recovered from COVID-19.

The chain recombines TRBV5-6 with TRBJ2-3, with TRBD2 matching over 9 bases. CDR1 is SGHDT, CDR2 YYEEEE, per germline. The V gene end was trimmed by 6 bases and the J gene end by 4 bases; junction bases not matched to a gene: 12. CDR3 length: 16 residues. The CDR3 here is CASTEVGGGAADTQYF. DNA of the CDR3: TGTGCCAGCACCGAGGTCGGCGGGGGGGCTGCAGATACGCAGTATTTT.

This clone has just a few counts. The V gene is TRBV14, the J gene TRBJ1-5; TRBD1 might be the D (5 bases). The CDR3 covers 17 residues. Germline CDR1 is SGHDN and CDR2 is FVKESK. Trimming left V 0 bases short and J 1 base short, with 13 bases between. The CDR3 reads CASSQDQGFLSNQPQHF. CDR3 DNA: TGTGCCAGCAGCCAAGATCAGGGATTCCTGAGCAATCAGCCCCAGCATTTT.